A single sample is the source of the 2 T cell receptor beta chains below, sequenced in a study of blood T cell repertoires in COVID-19 (dated by TCRdb to about 2020). The library was produced with the immunoSEQ multiplex PCR assay. The table was pulled from immuneACCESS by TCRdb, which kept in-frame rearrangements only. Such tables lose some clones; where checked, under half of the loss comes from unresolved V genes, and the rest has no known cause. This sample comprises 100,000 to 150,000 clones, around 70% of them detected only once. Around 6% of the sample is in the top ten clones. What was sequenced was peripheral blood. The receptors were sampled from a man in his 60s with acute or convalescent COVID-19.

This chain connects TRBV15 to TRBJ1-4; TRBD1 matches 8 bases. V was pared by 8 bases and J by 4 bases, with 9 bases of the junction left unmatched. In germline, CDR1 is LNHNV, CDR2 YYDKDF (reference sequence). This CDR3 is 15 amino acids long. CDR3 protein: CATGTGVNRNEKLFF. The CDR3 region has the DNA TGTGCCACCGGGACAGGAGTTAATCGTAATGAAAAACTGTTTTTT.

This clone occurred once. This chain uses TRBV19 with TRBJ2-2; D perhaps matches TRBD1 (6 bases). Germline CDR1 and CDR2: LNHDA and SQIVND (reference sequence). The CDR3 sequence is 15 residues long. Trimming cost V 6 bases and J 5 bases, with 16 bases left between them. Written as DNA, the CDR3 is TGTGCCAGTAGGGCCGGGACACTACATACCGGGGAGCTGTTTTTT. It codes for CASRAGTLHTGELFF. Supplemented by reference TRBV19 and TRBJ2-2, the full variable domain reads DGGITQSPKYLFRKEGQNVTLSCEQNLNHDAMYWYRQDPGQGLRLIYYSQIVNDFQKGDIAEGYSVSREKKESFPLTVTSAQKNPTAFYLCASRAGTLHTGELFFGEGSRLTVL.